The clone carrying this T cell receptor beta chain has more than one count but fewer than ten. Its antigen remains unidentified. The CDR3 loop spans 14 amino acids. V lost 2 bases to trimming and J lost 2 bases, with 8 bases between them. Germline V gene sequence: CDR1 KGHSH, CDR2 LQKENI. The sample originates from a study of T cells after yellow fever vaccination. Overall study context: Fractions of limited cellularity were prepared by means of SMART-Seq v4 Ultra Low Input.

The study's findings and limits: In post-booster samples, most primary-vaccination clones reappeared (about 97% CD4, 70% to 90% CD8). The secondary response was weaker, and its peak arrived faster, on day 5 versus 15.

UMIs were added to TCR cDNA along with a universal primer site when it was made by 5'RACE template switching. TCRdb passed the 5' RACE reads through MiXCR, listing each CDR3 protein once. The data show hundreds of thousands of distinct CDR3 sequences, with around an eighth seen just once and approximately 15% held by the top ten. The clonotype comes from a man aged 30 to 39 who received the YFV17D yellow fever vaccine. The source material was PBMCs, sampled on the day of the yellow fever booster vaccination. The chain is built from TRBV18 and TRBJ2-3, with D uncertain. The CDR3 sequence: CASSPVGSTDTQYF. In DNA, the CDR3 is TGTGCCAGCTCACCAGTAGGGTCCACAGATACGCAGTATTTT.